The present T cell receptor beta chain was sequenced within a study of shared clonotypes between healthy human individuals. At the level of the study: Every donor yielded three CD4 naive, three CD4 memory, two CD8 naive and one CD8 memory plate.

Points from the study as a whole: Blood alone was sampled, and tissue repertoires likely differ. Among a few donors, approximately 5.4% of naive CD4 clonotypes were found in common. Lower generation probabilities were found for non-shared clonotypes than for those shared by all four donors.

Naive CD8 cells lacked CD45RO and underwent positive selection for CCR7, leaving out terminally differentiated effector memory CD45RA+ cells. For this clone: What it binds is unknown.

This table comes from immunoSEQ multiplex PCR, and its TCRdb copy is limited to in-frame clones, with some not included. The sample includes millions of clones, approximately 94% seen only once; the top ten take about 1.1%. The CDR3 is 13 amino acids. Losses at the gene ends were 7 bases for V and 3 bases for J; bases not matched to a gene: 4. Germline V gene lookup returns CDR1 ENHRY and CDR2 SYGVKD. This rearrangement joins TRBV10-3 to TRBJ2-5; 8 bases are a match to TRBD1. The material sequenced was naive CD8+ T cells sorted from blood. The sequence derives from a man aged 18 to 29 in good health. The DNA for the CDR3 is TGTGCCATCAACGACAGGGGTGAAGAGACCCAGTACTTC. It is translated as CAINDRGEETQYF.